Sequencing of this T cell receptor (beta chain) was carried out in a study of T cell responses to AZD1222 COVID-19 vaccine. The study, taken as a whole, reports: As reported, nearly half of all spike-specific TCRs target variant regions that are unmutated. The sample set comprised mostly white British donors with more females, and clonal diversity was possibly underestimated. Rises in breadth and depth of Spike-specific TCRs came after two AZD1222 doses. At baseline, just 6 or 7 AZD1222 recipients tested seropositive.

From germline, CDR1 is SEHNR and CDR2 FQNEAQ (reference sequence). V gave up 6 bases and J gave up 1 base, with 17 bases separating them. CDR3 length equals 16 residues. Sequenced by immunoSEQ multiplex PCR; TCRdb stores in-frame clones only, minus some. This sample has 150,000 or so clones, with 92% found just once. Worth noting for this clone: What it binds is not known.

The J gene is TRBJ2-3, the V gene TRBV7-9; D is perhaps TRBD1 (7 bases). The material sequenced was peripheral blood, taken 28 days after the second AZD1222 dose. The clonotype originates from an adult who received the AZD1222 COVID-19 vaccine. CDR3 DNA sequence: TGTGCCAGCAGTTTCCCTACAGGGGAGGGCACAGATACGCAGTATTTT. This sequence encodes CASSFPTGEGTDTQYF. The full variable domain, its missing parts supplied by reference TRBV7-9 and TRBJ2-3, is DTGVSQNPRHKITKRGQNVTFRCDPISEHNRLYWYRQTLGQGPEFLTYFQNEAQLEKSRLLSDRFSAERPKGSFSTLEIQRTEQGDSAMYLCASSFPTGEGTDTQYFGPGTRLTVL.